This paragraph reports one TCR beta chain. Its antigen is not identified. Assay used: immunoSEQ multiplex PCR; TCRdb lists only in-frame clones, some missing. The sample holds a few million clones, roughly 93% seen once. Naivety among CD8 cells was defined by CD45RO negativity and positive CCR7 selection, thereby excluding terminally differentiated effector memory CD45RA+ cells. This record comes from a study of shared clonotypes between healthy human individuals. Findings and caveats of the study: A handful of donors had around 5.2% of their naive CD4 clonotypes in common.

Germline V gives CDR1 MDHEN, CDR2 SYDVKM. Between the trimmed V and J ends, which lost 6 bases and 5 bases, there was a span of 13 bases. The CDR3 has 13 residues. The chain is built from TRBV28 and TRBJ1-2; D ambiguous. The clonotype comes from a man between 18 and 35 years old in good health. Some clones in this sample may be carry-over from other donors' samples. Sequenced material: naive CD8+ T cells from PBMCs. CDR3 residues: CASSPTGTYGYTF. The DNA for the CDR3 is TGTGCCAGCAGCCCAACGGGAACTTATGGCTACACCTTC.